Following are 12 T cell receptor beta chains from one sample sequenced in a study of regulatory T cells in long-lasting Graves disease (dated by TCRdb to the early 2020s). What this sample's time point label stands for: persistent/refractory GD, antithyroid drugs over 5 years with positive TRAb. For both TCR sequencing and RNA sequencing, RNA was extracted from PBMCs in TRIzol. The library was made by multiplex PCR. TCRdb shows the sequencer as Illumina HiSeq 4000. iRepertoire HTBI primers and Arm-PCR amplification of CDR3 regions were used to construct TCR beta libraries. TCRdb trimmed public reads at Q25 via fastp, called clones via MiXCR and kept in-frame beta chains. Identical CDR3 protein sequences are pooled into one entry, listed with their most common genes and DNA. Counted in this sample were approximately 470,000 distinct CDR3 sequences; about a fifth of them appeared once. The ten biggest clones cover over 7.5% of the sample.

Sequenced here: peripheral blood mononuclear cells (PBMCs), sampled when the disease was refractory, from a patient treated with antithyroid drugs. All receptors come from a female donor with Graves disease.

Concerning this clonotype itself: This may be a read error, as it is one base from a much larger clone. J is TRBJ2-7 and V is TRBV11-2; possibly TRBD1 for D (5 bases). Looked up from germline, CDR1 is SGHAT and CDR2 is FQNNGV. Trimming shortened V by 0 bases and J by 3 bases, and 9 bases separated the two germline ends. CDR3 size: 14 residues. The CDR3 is CASSLDRQHYEQYF. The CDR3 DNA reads TGTGCCAGCAGCTTAGATCGACAGCACTACGAGCAGTACTTC.

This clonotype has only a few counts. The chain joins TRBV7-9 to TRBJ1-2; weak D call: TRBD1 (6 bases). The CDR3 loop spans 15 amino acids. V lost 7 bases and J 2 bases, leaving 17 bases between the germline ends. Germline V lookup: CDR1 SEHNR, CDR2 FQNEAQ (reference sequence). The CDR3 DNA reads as TGTGCCAGCAACGACCCAAAGGACAGAAACTATGGCTACACCTTC. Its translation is CASNDPKDRNYGYTF. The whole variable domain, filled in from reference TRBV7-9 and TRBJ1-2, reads DTGVSQNPRHKITKRGQNVTFRCDPISEHNRLYWYRQTLGQGPEFLTYFQNEAQLEKSRLLSDRFSAERPKGSFSTLEIQRTEQGDSAMYLCASNDPKDRNYGYTFGSGTRLTVV.

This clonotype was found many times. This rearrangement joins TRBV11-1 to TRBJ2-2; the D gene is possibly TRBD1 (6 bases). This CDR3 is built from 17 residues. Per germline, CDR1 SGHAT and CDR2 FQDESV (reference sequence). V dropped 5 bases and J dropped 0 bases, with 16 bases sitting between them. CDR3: CASSIPRGFPNTGELFF. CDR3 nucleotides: TGTGCCAGCAGCATTCCCAGGGGATTCCCGAACACCGGGGAGCTGTTTTTT. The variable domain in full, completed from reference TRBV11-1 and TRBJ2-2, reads EAEVAQSPRYKITEKSQAVAFWCDPISGHATLYWYRQILGQGPELLVQFQDESVVDDSQLPKDRFSAERLKGVDSTLKIQPAELGDSAMYLCASSIPRGFPNTGELFFGEGSRLTVL.

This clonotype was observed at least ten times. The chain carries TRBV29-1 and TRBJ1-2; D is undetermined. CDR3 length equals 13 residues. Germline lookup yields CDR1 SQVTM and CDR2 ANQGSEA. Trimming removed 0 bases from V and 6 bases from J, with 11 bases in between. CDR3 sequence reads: CSVEDMERDGYTF. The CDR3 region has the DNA TGCAGCGTTGAAGACATGGAGAGAGATGGCTACACCTTC.

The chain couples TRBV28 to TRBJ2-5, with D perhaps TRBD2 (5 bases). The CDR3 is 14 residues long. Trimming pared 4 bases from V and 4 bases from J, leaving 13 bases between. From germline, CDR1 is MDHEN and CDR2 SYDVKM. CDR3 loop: CASSSPRVGETQYF. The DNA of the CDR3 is TGTGCCAGCAGTTCGCCGCGGGTGGGAGAGACCCAGTACTTC.

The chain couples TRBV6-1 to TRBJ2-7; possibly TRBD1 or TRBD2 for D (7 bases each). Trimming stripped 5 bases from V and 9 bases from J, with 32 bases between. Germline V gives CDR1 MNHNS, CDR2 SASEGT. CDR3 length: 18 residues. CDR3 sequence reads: CASSTGVGRGGSRWGQYF. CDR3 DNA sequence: TGTGCCAGCAGTACAGGGGTGGGTAGAGGCGGGAGTAGATGGGGGCAGTACTTC.

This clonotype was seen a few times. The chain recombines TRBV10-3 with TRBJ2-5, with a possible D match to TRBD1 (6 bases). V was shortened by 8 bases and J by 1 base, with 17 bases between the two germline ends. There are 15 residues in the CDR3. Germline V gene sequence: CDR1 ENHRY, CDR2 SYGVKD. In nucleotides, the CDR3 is TGTGCCATCTCAACAGGGAAGGGGTTCCAAGAGACCCAGTACTTC. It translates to CAISTGKGFQETQYF.

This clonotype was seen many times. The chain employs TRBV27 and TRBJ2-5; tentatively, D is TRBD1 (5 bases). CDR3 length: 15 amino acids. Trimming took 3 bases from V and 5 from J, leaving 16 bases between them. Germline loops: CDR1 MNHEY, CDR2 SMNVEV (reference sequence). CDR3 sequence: CASSFRGSPPETQYF. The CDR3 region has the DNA TGTGCCAGCAGTTTTAGGGGCTCACCTCCCGAGACCCAGTACTTC.

In nucleotides, the CDR3 is TGTGCCAGCAGCGGGACGCACCCCGAGGGTGAGCAGTACTTC. Translated, it gives CASSGTHPEGEQYF. The chain is built from TRBV7-3 and TRBJ2-5; possibly TRBD1 or TRBD2 for D (5 bases each). Germline V CDR1 and CDR2: SGHTA, FQGTGA. CDR3 length equals 14 residues. Trimming stripped 5 bases from V and 11 bases from J, with 21 bases between.

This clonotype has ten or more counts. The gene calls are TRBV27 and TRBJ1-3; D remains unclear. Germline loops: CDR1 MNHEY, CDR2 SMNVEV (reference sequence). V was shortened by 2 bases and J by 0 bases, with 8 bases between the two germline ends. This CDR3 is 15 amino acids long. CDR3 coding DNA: TGTGCCAGCAGTTTAACGCGGACCTCTGGAAACACCATATATTTT. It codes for CASSLTRTSGNTIYF.

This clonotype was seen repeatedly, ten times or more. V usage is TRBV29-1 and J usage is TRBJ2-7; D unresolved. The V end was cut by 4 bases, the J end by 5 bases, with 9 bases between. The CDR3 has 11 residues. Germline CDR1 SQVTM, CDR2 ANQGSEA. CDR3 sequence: CSVGSPHEQYF. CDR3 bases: TGCAGCGTTGGCTCCCCCCACGAGCAGTACTTC.

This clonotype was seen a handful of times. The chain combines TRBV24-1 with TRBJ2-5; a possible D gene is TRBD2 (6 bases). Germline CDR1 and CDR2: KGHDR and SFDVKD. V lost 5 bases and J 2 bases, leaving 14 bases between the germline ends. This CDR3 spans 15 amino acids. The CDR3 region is CATSAQSGRQETQYF. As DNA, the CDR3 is TGTGCCACCAGTGCCCAATCGGGGAGGCAAGAGACCCAGTACTTC.